Below, 27 T cell receptor beta chains from the same sample are listed, as sequenced in a study of cytotoxic CD8 clonotypes in ibrutinib-treated CLL. This table comes from immunoSEQ multiplex PCR, and its TCRdb copy is limited to in-frame clones, with some not included. The sample carries tens of thousands of clones, roughly three quarters recorded once. Specimen: PBMCs, collected after 12 months of ibrutinib treatment. These receptors were taken from a human donor with chronic lymphocytic leukemia.

The V call is TRBV19, the J call TRBJ1-2; 8 bases line up with TRBD1. The length of the CDR3 is 14 residues. Germline V gene data show CDR1 as LNHDA and CDR2 as SQIVND (reference sequence). V trimming: 5 bases; J trimming: 4 bases; junction bases outside the gene matches: 6. The CDR3 reads CASSLTTGVYGYTF. As DNA, the CDR3 is TGTGCCAGTAGTCTGACGACAGGGGTCTATGGCTACACCTTC.

The V call is TRBV5-1, the J call TRBJ2-2; 7 nucleotides line up with TRBD1. V was pared by 1 base and J by 4 bases, with 1 base of the junction left unmatched. Germline CDR1 and CDR2: SGHRS and YFSETQ. This CDR3 has 14 amino acids. The CDR3, as DNA: TGCGCCAGCAGCTTGCCAGGGGGCACCGGGGAGCTGTTTTTT. Translated, it gives CASSLPGGTGELFF.

J is TRBJ2-7 and V is TRBV5-1; 10 bases fit TRBD2. The CDR3 is made up of 16 amino acids. CDR1 and CDR2 from the germline V gene are SGHRS and YFSETQ. J was trimmed by 5 bases and V by 0 bases; bases with no gene match: 8. In DNA form, the CDR3 reads TGCGCCAGCAGCTTGGGTCCTCTAGCGGGAGTACACGAGCAGTACTTC. Translated, it gives CASSLGPLAGVHEQYF.

V usage is TRBV6-5 and J usage is TRBJ1-4; the match to TRBD1 covers 10 bases. V lost 5 bases and J lost 6; bases outside the gene matches: 3. The CDR3 is 14 amino acids. In germline, CDR1 is MNHEY, CDR2 SVGAGI. The CDR3 region is CASSLTGGDEKLFF. CDR3 coding DNA: TGTGCCAGCAGTCTGACAGGGGGCGATGAAAAACTGTTTTTT.

The chain has TRBV13 and TRBJ2-7; 12 bases fit TRBD2. V trimming: 4 bases; J trimming: 3 bases; junction bases outside the gene matches: 7. Germline V CDR1 and CDR2: PRHDT, FYEKMQ (reference sequence). CDR3 size: 16 residues. The CDR3 DNA follows: TGTGCCAGCAGCTCTCGGACTAGCGGGGCCCTCTACGAGCAGTACTTC. Translated: CASSSRTSGALYEQYF.

The chain joins TRBV29-1 to TRBJ2-7; D unresolved. The V end was cut by 7 bases, the J end by 5 bases, with 18 bases between. The CDR3 length is 13 residues. Germline V gene data show CDR1 as SQVTM and CDR2 as ANQGSEA. The CDR3 nucleotides read TGCAGCGCCCGAATCACCCTCCTGGACGAGCAGTACTTC. Translated, it gives CSARITLLDEQYF.

The chain is built from TRBV5-6 and TRBJ2-1; D not certain. This CDR3 is built from 11 residues. Germline V CDR1 and CDR2: SGHDT, YYEEEE. V lost 1 base and J 4 bases, leaving 0 bases between the germline ends. The CDR3 coding sequence is TGTGCCAGCAGCTTGTACAATGAGCAGTTCTTC. Its protein is CASSLYNEQFF.

This sequence joins TRBV19 and TRBJ2-3, with D possibly being TRBD2 (5 bases). V lost 3 bases and J 0 bases, leaving 10 bases between the germline ends. Germline CDR1 and CDR2: LNHDA and SQIVND (reference sequence). The CDR3 loop spans 15 amino acids. In DNA, the CDR3 is TGTGCCAGTAGTATCTCAGCGGTTAGCACAGATACGCAGTATTTT. Translation gives CASSISAVSTDTQYF.

The chain uses TRBV18 and TRBJ2-1; D not certain. In germline, CDR1 is KGHSH, CDR2 LQKENI. The CDR3 spans 12 residues. With 3 bases removed from V and 6 bases from J, the gap between germline ends came to 6 bases. The DNA of the CDR3 is TGTGCCAGCTCACCGTCCCTCAATGAGCAGTTCTTC. This sequence encodes CASSPSLNEQFF.

This clone was observed once. The V gene is TRBV18, the J gene TRBJ1-1; tentatively, D is TRBD1 (5 bases). The CDR3 runs to 15 residues. In germline, CDR1 is KGHSH, CDR2 LQKENI. V lost 3 bases, J lost 3 bases, and 14 bases lay in between. This CDR3 is CASSPPGVRDTEAFF. CDR3 DNA sequence: TGTGCCAGCTCACCTCCGGGGGTCCGCGACACTGAAGCTTTCTTT. Combining the CDR3 with reference TRBV18 and TRBJ1-1 gives the whole variable domain NAGVMQNPRHLVRRRGQEARLRCSPMKGHSHVYWYRQLPEEGLKFMVYLQKENIIDESGMPKERFSAEFPKEGPSILRIQQVVRGDSAAYFCASSPPGVRDTEAFFGQGTRLTVV.

The V call is TRBV5-8, the J call TRBJ1-5; D is uncertain. Germline V gene data show CDR1 as SGHTS and CDR2 as YDEGEE. The CDR3 is 14 residues long. The V and J ends lost 2 bases and 0 bases respectively, with 6 bases between them. The CDR3 reads CASSLLSSNQPQHF. The CDR3 DNA follows: TGTGCCAGCAGCTTACTGTCTAGCAATCAGCCCCAGCATTTT.

This clone was counted only a few times. The chain has TRBV27 and TRBJ2-7; no clear D. This CDR3 spans 13 amino acids. V lost 1 base and J lost 2, with 6 bases in between. CDR1 and CDR2 from the germline V gene are MNHEY and SMNVEV (reference sequence). CDR3 residues: CASSLLGTYEQYF. CDR3 sequence (DNA): TGTGCCAGCAGTTTATTAGGGACCTACGAGCAGTACTTC.

This clone was counted only a few times. The chain uses TRBV4-3 and TRBJ2-7; a weak D match, TRBD2 (5 bases). CDR3 length: 14 amino acids. V was clipped by 0 bases and J by 5 bases, with 11 bases between them. The germline CDR1 and CDR2 sequences are LGHNA and YSLEER. The DNA of the CDR3 is TGCGCCAGCAGCCAAGATCCTAGCAGTAACGAGCAGTACTTC. Protein sequence: CASSQDPSSNEQYF.

The chain links TRBV27 to TRBJ2-6; D is possibly TRBD1 (6 bases). Trimming pared 5 bases from V and 3 bases from J, leaving 17 bases between. The germline V gene has CDR1 MNHEY and CDR2 SMNVEV (reference sequence). This CDR3 is 17 amino acids long. The CDR3 reads CASSPWTAAIGANVLTF. CDR3 nucleotides: TGTGCCAGCAGTCCATGGACAGCTGCAATTGGGGCCAACGTCCTGACTTTC. The full variable domain, rest sourced from reference TRBV27 and TRBJ2-6, is EAQVTQNPRYLITVTGKKLTVTCSQNMNHEYMSWYRQDPGLGLRQIYYSMNVEVTDKGDVPEGYKVSRKEKRNFPLILESPSPNQTSLYFCASSPWTAAIGANVLTFGAGSRLTVL.

The chain links TRBV10-3 to TRBJ2-3; D perhaps matches TRBD1 (5 bases). CDR1 and CDR2 from the germline V gene are ENHRY and SYGVKD. V was pared by 0 bases and J by 1 base, with 5 bases between. The CDR3 is 14 amino acids. The chain's CDR3 is CAISESQGTDTQYF. The CDR3 DNA follows: TGTGCCATCAGTGAGTCACAGGGCACAGATACGCAGTATTTT.

The V call is TRBV21-1, the J call TRBJ2-5; TRBD1 is the table's D call, not checked against the DNA. TRBV21-1 is reported as a pseudogene. This CDR3 region has 16 residues. The CDR3 protein is CASSKLGQGALETQYF. The CDR3 DNA follows: TGTGCCAGCAGCAAACTTGGACAGGGGGCGTTGGAGACCCAGTACTTC.

V and J are TRBV2 and TRBJ2-2, with 10 positions matching TRBD2. The J segment lost 6 bases and the V segment lost 11 bases, leaving 6 bases of the junction unmatched. CDR1 and CDR2 from the germline V gene are SNHLY and FYNNEI. The CDR3 length is 13 residues. For the CDR3, the DNA is TGTGCCGGTTCTAGCGGGAGACCCGGGGAGCTGTTTTTT. It codes for CAGSSGRPGELFF.

The V and J genes are TRBV19 and TRBJ1-2; 10 bases map to TRBD1. This CDR3 comprises 13 residues. V trimming: 4 bases; J trimming: 6 bases; junction bases outside the gene matches: 2. Looked up from germline, CDR1 is LNHDA and CDR2 is SQIVND (reference sequence). CDR3 bases: TGTGCCAGTAGTAGACAGGGGGCGCATGGCTACACCTTC. Its protein product is CASSRQGAHGYTF. Looking up the rest from reference TRBV19 and TRBJ1-2 gives the full variable domain: DGGITQSPKYLFRKEGQNVTLSCEQNLNHDAMYWYRQDPGQGLRLIYYSQIVNDFQKGDIAEGYSVSREKKESFPLTVTSAQKNPTAFYLCASSRQGAHGYTFGSGTRLTVV.

In this sample, this clone turned up once. The rearrangement links TRBV7-6 to TRBJ2-2, with D unclear. The CDR3 length is 14 residues. Germline V CDR1 and CDR2: SGHVS, FNYEAQ. Trimming removed 1 base at V and 0 bases at J, with 3 bases between. Here the CDR3 reads CASSLGANTGELFF. The CDR3 DNA sequence: TGTGCCAGCAGCTTAGGCGCGAACACCGGGGAGCTGTTTTTT.

The chain links TRBV5-4 to TRBJ2-5; the match to TRBD2 covers 7 bases. The junction had 4 bases not matched to a gene; V was cut back by 0 bases and J by 5 bases. The germline V gene has CDR1 SGHNT and CDR2 YYREEE (reference sequence). The CDR3 consists of 14 residues. The CDR3 region has the DNA TGTGCCAGCAGCTTGGTGGGGAGGGGTGAGACCCAGTACTTC. It yields the protein CASSLVGRGETQYF.

This chain connects TRBV11-3 to TRBJ1-1; TRBD1 might be the D (6 bases). Per germline, CDR1 SGHNT and CDR2 YENEEA. The CDR3 has 13 amino acids. V was pared by 5 bases and J by 5 bases, with 12 bases between. This CDR3 is CASSATGQTEAFF. The CDR3 nucleotides read TGTGCCAGCAGCGCTACCGGACAGACTGAAGCTTTCTTT.

This clone was seen ten or more times. The chain links TRBV7-9 to TRBJ1-1; D gene uncertain. The V end lost 5 bases, the J end lost 1 base, and 11 bases lay between the germline ends. Germline CDR1 is SEHNR and CDR2 is FQNEAQ (reference sequence). There are 14 residues in the CDR3. CDR3 region: CASSLPQRNTEAFF. CDR3 sequence (DNA): TGTGCCAGCAGCCTCCCACAGAGGAACACTGAAGCTTTCTTT.

The rearrangement links TRBV11-2 to TRBJ2-3, with 13 bases identical to TRBD2. CDR1 and CDR2 (germline): SGHAT, FQNNGV. This CDR3 has 18 residues. The V gene end was trimmed by 5 bases and the J gene end by 5 bases; junction bases not matched to a gene: 13. CDR3 amino acids: CASSILGGTSGTKDTQYF. CDR3 coding DNA: TGTGCCAGCAGCATCCTAGGAGGGACTAGCGGGACCAAAGATACGCAGTATTTT.

The J gene is TRBJ1-3, the V gene TRBV29-1; 8 bases fit TRBD1. Germline CDR1 SQVTM, CDR2 ANQGSEA. With 6 bases clipped from V and 4 bases from J, the junction kept 8 bases outside the gene matches. The CDR3 consists of 14 residues. The CDR3 bases are TGCAGCGTCCGACAGGGGACACTGGGAAACACCATATATTTT. This gives the protein CSVRQGTLGNTIYF. Using reference TRBV29-1 and TRBJ1-3 for the parts outside the CDR3, the full variable domain is SAVISQKPSRDICQRGTSLTIQCQVDSQVTMMFWYRQQPGQSLTLIATANQGSEATYESGFVIDKFPISRPNLTFSTLTVSNMSPEDSSIYLCSVRQGTLGNTIYFGEGSWLTVV.

V is TRBV6-6 and J is TRBJ1-1; D is unresolved. V dropped 5 bases and J dropped 4 bases, with 14 bases sitting between them. Germline-derived CDR1 and CDR2 are MNHNY and SVGAGI (reference sequence). CDR3 length equals 14 residues. The CDR3 region is CASSQDALGTEAFF. The CDR3 region has the DNA TGTGCCAGCAGTCAGGACGCCCTGGGCACTGAAGCTTTCTTT.

This clone was detected only a few times. The chain employs TRBV14 and TRBJ2-7, with TRBD1 as a possible D gene (6 bases). Deletions cut 4 bases from V and 1 base from J, with 8 bases between. There are 13 residues in the CDR3. CDR1 and CDR2 from the germline V gene are SGHDN and FVKESK. CDR3 DNA sequence: TGTGCCAGCAGCCCTAGGGGGTCCTACGAGCAGTACTTC. Its protein product is CASSPRGSYEQYF.

This clone came up a few times. This sequence joins TRBV18 and TRBJ2-1; 8 bases match TRBD2. The length of the CDR3 is 15 residues. Germline V lookup: CDR1 KGHSH, CDR2 LQKENI. J was trimmed by 9 bases and V by 3 bases; bases with no gene match: 10. CDR3 sequence: CASSPVSGGQLEQFF. CDR3 nucleotide sequence: TGTGCCAGCTCACCGGTTTCGGGGGGGCAGCTTGAGCAGTTCTTC.